This T cell receptor beta chain stems from a study of neurological immune-mediated disorders. A single record per CDR3 protein comes from TCRdb applying MiXCR to the 5' RACE reads. This table holds tens of thousands of distinct CDR3 sequences, roughly 21% found once. Many counts were recorded for this clonotype. Germline lookup yields CDR1 KGHDR and CDR2 SFDVKD. The CDR3 has 13 amino acids. Trimming cost V 3 bases and J 3 bases, with 7 bases left between them. Time point of the sample: technical triplicate 3. The chain carries TRBV24-1 and TRBJ2-5; D is possibly TRBD1 or TRBD2 (5 bases each). This TCR was sampled from a man aged 60 to 75 with HTLV-1-associated myelopathy (HAM/TSP). Sequenced input: PBMCs. CDR3: CATSDGGEETQYF. CDR3 in DNA: TGTGCCACCAGTGATGGGGGAGAAGAGACCCAGTACTTC.